Sequencing of this T cell receptor (beta chain) was carried out in a study of shared clonotypes between healthy human individuals. As defined, naive CD8 cells were CD45RO-negative and positively selected for CCR7, with terminally differentiated effector memory CD45RA+ cells excluded. There were only Caucasian adults among the donors, and all lived in Nashville, Tennessee. TCRdb keeps only in-frame clones here, not all; method: immunoSEQ multiplex PCR. The sample includes hundreds of thousands of clones, 85% to 95% of them seen just once. Germline V gives CDR1 SNHLY, CDR2 FYNNEI. V lost 3 bases, J lost 0 bases, and 2 bases stayed unmatched. This CDR3 contains 15 residues.

The specimen was naive CD8+ T cells sorted from blood. The clonotype originates from a woman between 25 and 40 years old in good health. The chain links TRBV2 to TRBJ1-1; 9 bases match TRBD1. CDR3 DNA sequence: TGTGCCAGCAGTGACCGACAGGGGGTGAACACTGAAGCTTTCTTT. Residues: CASSDRQGVNTEAFF.